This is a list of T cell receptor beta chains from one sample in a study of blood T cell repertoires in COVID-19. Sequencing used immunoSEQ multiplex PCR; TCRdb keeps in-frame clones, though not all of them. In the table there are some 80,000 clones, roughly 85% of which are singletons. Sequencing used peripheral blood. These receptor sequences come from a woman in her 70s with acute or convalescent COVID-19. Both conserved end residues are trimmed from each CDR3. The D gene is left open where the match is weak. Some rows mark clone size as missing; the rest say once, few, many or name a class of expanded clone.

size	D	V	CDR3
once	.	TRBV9	ASSVGAGAGNTIY
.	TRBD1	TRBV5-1	ASDPGQYTGELF
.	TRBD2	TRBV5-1	ASSAGTSVDEQY
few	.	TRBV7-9	ASSPSAGDGTDTQY
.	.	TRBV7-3	ASSLGRVTNEQF
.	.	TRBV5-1	ASSLESDQPQH
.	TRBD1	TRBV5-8	ASRITGGSGEQY
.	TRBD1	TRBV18	ASSPPGQTETQY
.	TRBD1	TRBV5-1	ASSLGRDRGQRKETQY
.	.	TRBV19	ASSMNYGGNEKLF
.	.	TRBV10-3	AISEFKQETQY
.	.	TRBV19	ASSFSGGGQPQH
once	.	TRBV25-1	ASSQTGFVNTEAF
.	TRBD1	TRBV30	AVGTGGETNEKLF
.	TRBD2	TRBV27	ALGLAGCYEQY
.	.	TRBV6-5	ASGITGATNEKLF
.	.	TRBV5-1	ASKRQLNTEAF
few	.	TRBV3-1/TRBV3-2	ASSQDARSDTQY
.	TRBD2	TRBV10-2	ASRPGLAGGSVTANTGELF
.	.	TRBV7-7	ASSLERDTGELF
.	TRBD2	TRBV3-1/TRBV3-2	ASSSLAGGHRTGELF
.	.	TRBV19	ASSMFDTSSPLH
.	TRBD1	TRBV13	ASKPALQTGGGNEQF
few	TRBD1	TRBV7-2	ASSFLGQGSSYNEQF
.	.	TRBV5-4	ASSLIGVQLGTEAF
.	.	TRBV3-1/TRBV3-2	ASSQDPGGPYEQY
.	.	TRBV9	ASSVGGRDGYT
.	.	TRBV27	ASSLRSSYNEQF
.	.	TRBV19	ASSMGTSNTGELF
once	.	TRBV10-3	AIQGSGANVLT
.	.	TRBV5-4	ATNQEFDYGYT
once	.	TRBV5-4	ASSPGVIHEQY
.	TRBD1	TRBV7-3	ASSPGTGGPSTQY
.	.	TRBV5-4	ASSGARLEKDGYT
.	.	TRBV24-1	ATSAQGNQPQH
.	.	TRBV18	ASSPRISGANVLT
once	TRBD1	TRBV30	AWSPRTGMETQY
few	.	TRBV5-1	ASSSGGGPFRGTEAF
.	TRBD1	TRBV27	ASSRGDQPQH
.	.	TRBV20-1	SASKGVHEQF
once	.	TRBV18	ASSSGGVNEQY
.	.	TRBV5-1	ASSLLVSGNYNEQF
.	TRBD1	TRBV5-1	ASSLDAGGYTEAF